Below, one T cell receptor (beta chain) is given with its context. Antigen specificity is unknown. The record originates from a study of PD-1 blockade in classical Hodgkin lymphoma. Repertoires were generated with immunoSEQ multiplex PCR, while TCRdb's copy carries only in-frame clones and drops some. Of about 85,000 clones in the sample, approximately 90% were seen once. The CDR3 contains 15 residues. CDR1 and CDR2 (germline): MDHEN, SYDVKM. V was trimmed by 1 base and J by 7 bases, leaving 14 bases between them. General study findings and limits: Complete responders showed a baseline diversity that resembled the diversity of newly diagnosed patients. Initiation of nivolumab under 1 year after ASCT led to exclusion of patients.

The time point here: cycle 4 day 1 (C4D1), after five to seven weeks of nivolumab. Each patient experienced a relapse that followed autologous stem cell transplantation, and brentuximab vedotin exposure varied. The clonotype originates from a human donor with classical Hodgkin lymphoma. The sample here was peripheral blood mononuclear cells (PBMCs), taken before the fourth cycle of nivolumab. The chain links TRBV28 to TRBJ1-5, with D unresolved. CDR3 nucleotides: TGTGCCAGCAGTTTATTGGGCGGCTTGGAGCAGCCCCAGCATTTT. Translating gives CASSLLGGLEQPQHF.